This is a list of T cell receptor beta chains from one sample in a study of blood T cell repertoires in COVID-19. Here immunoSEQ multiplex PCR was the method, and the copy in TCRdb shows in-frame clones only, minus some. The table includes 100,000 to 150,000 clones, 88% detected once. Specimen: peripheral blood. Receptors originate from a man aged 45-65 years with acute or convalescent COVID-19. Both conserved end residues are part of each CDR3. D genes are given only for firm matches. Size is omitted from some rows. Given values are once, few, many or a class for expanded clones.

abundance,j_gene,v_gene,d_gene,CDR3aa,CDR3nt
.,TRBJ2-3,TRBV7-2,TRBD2,CASSLVGREREYF,TGTGCCAGCAGCTTAGTAGGGCGGGAGCGGGAGTATTTT
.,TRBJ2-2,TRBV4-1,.,CASSQDWPGFAGELFF,TGCGCCAGCAGCCAAGATTGGCCAGGGTTCGCCGGGGAGCTGTTTTTT
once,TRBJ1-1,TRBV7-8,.,CASSARLGRANTEAFF,TGTGCCAGCAGCGCACGTCTAGGCAGGGCCAACACTGAAGCTTTCTTT
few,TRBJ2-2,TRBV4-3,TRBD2,CASSQLAGTGELFF,TGCGCCAGCAGCCAACTAGCGGGAACCGGGGAGCTGTTTTTT
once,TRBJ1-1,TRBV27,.,CASSFEGNTEAFF,TGTGCCAGCAGTTTTGAGGGGAACACTGAAGCTTTCTTT
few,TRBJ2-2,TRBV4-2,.,CASSQDLRGTGELFF,TGTGCCAGCAGCCAAGATCTGCGGGGCACCGGGGAGCTGTTTTTT
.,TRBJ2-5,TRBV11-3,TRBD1,CASSFSQTGSETQYF,TGTGCCAGCAGCTTCTCCCAGACAGGGAGCGAGACCCAGTACTTC
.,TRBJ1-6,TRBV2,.,CASSARRIDNSPLHF,TGTGCCAGCAGTGCACGCAGGATCGATAATTCACCCCTCCACTTT
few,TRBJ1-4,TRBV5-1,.,CASSLGAQGNEKLFF,TGCGCCAGCAGCTTGGGGGCACAGGGAAATGAAAAACTGTTTTTT
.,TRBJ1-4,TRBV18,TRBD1,CASSADRGRRRTNEKLFF,TGTGCCAGCTCGGCTGACAGGGGGCGGAGGAGAACTAATGAAAAACTGTTTTTT
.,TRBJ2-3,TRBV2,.,CASSERWNRREDTQYF,TGTGCCAGCAGTGAACGGTGGAACAGGAGGGAGGATACGCAGTATTTT
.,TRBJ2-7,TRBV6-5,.,CASRTAGRLYEQYF,TGTGCCAGCAGAACCGCGGGACGCCTCTACGAGCAGTACTTC
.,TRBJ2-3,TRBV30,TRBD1,CAWTTWTGGKRGTQYF,TGTGCCTGGACAACATGGACAGGTGGGAAAAGGGGTACGCAGTATTTT
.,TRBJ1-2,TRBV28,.,CASSGRVGGYTF,TGTGCCAGCAGTGGCAGGGTGGGTGGCTACACCTTC
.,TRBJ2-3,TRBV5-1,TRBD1,CASSLAAGDRGDTQYF,TGCGCCAGCAGCTTAGCCGCCGGGGACAGGGGAGATACGCAGTATTTT
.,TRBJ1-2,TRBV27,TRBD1,CASSLRTGGGYGYTF,TGTGCCAGCAGCCTCCGGACAGGGGGAGGCTATGGCTACACCTTC
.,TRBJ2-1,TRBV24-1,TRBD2,CATSDSAGLAVHEQFF,TGTGCCACCAGTGATTCCGCTGGACTAGCGGTGCATGAGCAGTTCTTC
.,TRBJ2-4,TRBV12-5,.,CASGLGRQMDIQYF,TGTGCTAGTGGTTTGGGACGACAGATGGACATTCAGTACTTC
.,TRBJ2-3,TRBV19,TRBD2,CASASGRAYTDTQYF,TGTGCCAGTGCAAGCGGGAGGGCGTACACAGATACGCAGTATTTT
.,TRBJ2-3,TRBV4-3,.,CASSQAAVTDTQYF,TGCGCCAGCAGCCAAGCTGCAGTCACAGATACGCAGTATTTT
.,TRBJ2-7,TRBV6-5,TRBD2,CASTEGTSGSRKQYF,TGTGCCAGCACCGAAGGCACTAGCGGGAGTCGCAAGCAGTACTTC
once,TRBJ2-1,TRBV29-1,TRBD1,CSALRGQEFYNEQFF,TGCAGCGCTCTGAGGGGGCAGGAGTTTTACAATGAGCAGTTCTTC
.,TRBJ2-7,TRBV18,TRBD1,CASSLDRGPYEQYF,TGTGCCAGCTCCTTGGACAGGGGCCCCTACGAGCAGTACTTC
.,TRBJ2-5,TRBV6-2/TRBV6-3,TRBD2,CASSNLPLAGEGETQYF,TGTGCCAGCAGTAACCTGCCTTTAGCGGGAGAGGGAGAGACCCAGTACTTC
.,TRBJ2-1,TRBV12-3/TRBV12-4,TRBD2,CASSYDSGTGFF,TGTGCCAGCAGTTATGATAGCGGGACTGGGTTCTTC
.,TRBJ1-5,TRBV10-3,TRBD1,CAISEQAGGLNQPQHF,TGTGCCATCAGTGAGCAAGCAGGGGGACTCAATCAGCCCCAGCATTTT
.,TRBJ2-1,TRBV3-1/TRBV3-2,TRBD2,CASSAQGLVGLNEQFF,TGTGCCAGCAGCGCGCAGGGACTAGTGGGTCTCAATGAGCAGTTCTTC
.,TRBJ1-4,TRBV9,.,CASSEQWANEKLFF,TGTGCCAGCAGCGAACAATGGGCGAATGAAAAACTGTTTTTT
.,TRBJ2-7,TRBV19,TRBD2,CASSRSGSTDGYEQYF,TGTGCCAGTAGCCGCAGCGGGAGTACGGACGGGTACGAGCAGTACTTC
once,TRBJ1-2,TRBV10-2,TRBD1,CASSDPQGARGYGYTF,TGCGCCAGCAGTGACCCTCAGGGGGCTAGGGGATATGGCTACACCTTC
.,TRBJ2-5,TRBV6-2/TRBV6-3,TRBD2,CASSRKTSGIQETQYF,TGTGCCAGCAGCCGAAAGACTAGCGGGATACAAGAGACCCAGTACTTC
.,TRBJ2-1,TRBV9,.,CASSVDGQGGYNEQFF,TGTGCCAGCAGCGTAGACGGGCAGGGGGGCTACAATGAGCAGTTCTTC
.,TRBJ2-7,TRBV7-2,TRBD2,CASSFLSTSGRRGYYEQYF,TGTGCCAGCAGCTTTCTCTCGACTAGCGGGAGGAGGGGTTACTACGAGCAGTACTTC
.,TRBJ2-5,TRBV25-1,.,CASSEGGSRDSQETQYF,TGTGCCAGCAGTGAAGGGGGTTCGCGGGACAGTCAAGAGACCCAGTACTTC
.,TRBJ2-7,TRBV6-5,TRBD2,CASSSPKIGLAIEF,TGTGCCAGCAGTTCCCCAAAAATCGGACTAGCCATCGAATTC
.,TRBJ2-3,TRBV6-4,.,CASSPVGLRDTQYF,TGTGCCAGCAGTCCGGTGGGGCTCAGAGATACGCAGTATTTT
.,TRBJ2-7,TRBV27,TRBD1,CASSPLTGTGITYEQYF,TGTGCCAGCAGTCCCCTCACCGGGACAGGGATTACCTACGAGCAGTACTTC